This paragraph reports one TCR beta chain. Its antigen is not known. The data are from a study of T cell responses to AZD1222 COVID-19 vaccine. Study observations and caveats: A reported finding is that nearly half of spike-specific TCRs target unmutated variant regions.

Assay used: immunoSEQ multiplex PCR; TCRdb lists only in-frame clones, some missing. The sample carries around 200,000 clones, approximately 90% recorded once. This TCR derives from an adult who received the AZD1222 COVID-19 vaccine. The sample here was peripheral blood, taken 28 days after the second AZD1222 dose.

The CDR3 protein is CAWAPGLAGAQFF. CDR3 nucleotides: TGTGCCTGGGCCCCGGGACTAGCGGGCGCTCAGTTCTTC. V is TRBV30 and J is TRBJ2-1, with 12 bases lining up with TRBD2. Germline V gives CDR1 GTSNPN, CDR2 SVGIG (reference sequence). The CDR3 totals 13 residues. J gave up 13 bases and V 5 bases, and 9 bases lay outside the gene matches.